This T cell receptor beta chain was captured by sequencing in a study of blood T cell repertoires in COVID-19. On the study more broadly: Acute and convalescent COVID-19 specimens originated in the United States, Italy and Spain. Sources were T cells, B-cell-depleted T cells, or PBMCs; the material itself was cDNA or gDNA.

The CDR3 covers 14 residues. Per germline, CDR1 SGDLS and CDR2 YYNGEE. After removal of 2 bases from V and 5 bases from J, the junction contained 5 bases not matched to a gene. As processed by the authors: Cell counts per sample came from amplifying reference gene primers. Clones were read by immunoSEQ multiplex PCR, and TCRdb kept only the in-frame ones, dropping some. V and J calls and clone size are copied from that table; D and trimming were computed from the DNA. Here the sample spans approximately 70,000 clones, roughly 78% being singletons. The sequencing sample was made of peripheral blood. The chain couples TRBV9 to TRBJ1-1, with 8 bases aligning to TRBD1. The TCR comes from a woman of 80 years or more with active or convalescent COVID-19. The CDR3 is CASSVDRGRTEAFF. CDR3 nucleotides: TGTGCCAGCAGCGTCGACAGGGGTAGGACTGAAGCTTTCTTT.